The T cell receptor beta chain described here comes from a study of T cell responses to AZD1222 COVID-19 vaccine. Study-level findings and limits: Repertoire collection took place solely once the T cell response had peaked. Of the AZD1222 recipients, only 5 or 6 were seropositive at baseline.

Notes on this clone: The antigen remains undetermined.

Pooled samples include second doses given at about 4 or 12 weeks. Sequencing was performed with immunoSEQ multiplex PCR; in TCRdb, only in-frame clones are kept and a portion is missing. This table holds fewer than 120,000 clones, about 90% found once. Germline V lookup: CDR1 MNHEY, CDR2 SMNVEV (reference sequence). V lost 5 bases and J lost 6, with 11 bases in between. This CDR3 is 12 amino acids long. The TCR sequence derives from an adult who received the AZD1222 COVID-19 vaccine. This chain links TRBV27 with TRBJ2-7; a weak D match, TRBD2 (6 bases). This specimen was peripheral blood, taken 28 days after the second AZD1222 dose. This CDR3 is CASSPPRGEQYF. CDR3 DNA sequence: TGTGCCAGCAGTCCCCCGCGGGGCGAGCAGTACTTC.